These 29 T cell receptor beta chains came from one sample sequenced in a study of blood T cell repertoires in COVID-19. Using immunoSEQ multiplex PCR, the repertoire was profiled, and TCRdb retains in-frame clones only, with some absent. This table holds more than 200,000 clones, roughly nine tenths found once. The sample consisted of peripheral blood. These receptors all stem from a man in his late teens or twenties with active or convalescent COVID-19.

This clone was counted once. The chain recombines TRBV3-1 (or the pseudogene TRBV3-2) with TRBJ1-1; 7 nucleotides agree with TRBD1. From germline, CDR1 is LGHDT and CDR2 YNNKEL (reference sequence). The CDR3 spans 15 residues. V shed 4 bases, J shed 3 bases, and the junction held 8 bases outside the gene matches. CDR3 protein: CASSPQTGTDTEAFF. CDR3 coding DNA: TGTGCCAGCAGCCCCCAGACAGGGACGGACACTGAAGCTTTCTTT.

In nucleotides, the CDR3 is TGTGCCAGCAGACAAGACACCTCTGAGCAGTTCTTC. Its translation: CASRQDTSEQFF. The V call is TRBV12-3 or TRBV12-4, the J call TRBJ2-1; D gene unclear. The CDR3 contains 12 residues. Trimming took off 6 bases at V and 9 bases at J, with 12 bases between the two ends.

J is TRBJ1-6 and V is TRBV30, with D unresolved. CDR3 length: 12 amino acids. V lost 3 bases to trimming and J lost 9 bases, with 9 bases between them. Germline values: CDR1 GTSNPN, CDR2 SVGIG (reference sequence). The CDR3 DNA is TGTGCCTGGAGCCTACAGATTTCACCCCTCCACTTT. Translated: CAWSLQISPLHF.

The chain links TRBV9 to TRBJ1-2, with D tentatively TRBD1 (6 bases). The CDR3 has 15 amino acids. Trimming cost V 5 bases and J 2 bases, with 16 bases left between them. The germline CDR1 and CDR2 sequences are SGDLS and YYNGEE. The CDR3 nucleotides read TGTGCCAGCAGTCCTTTTGACAGGACGAACTATGGCTACACCTTC. Protein: CASSPFDRTNYGYTF.

V and J are TRBV7-8 and TRBJ1-1; a weak D match, TRBD1 (5 bases). This CDR3 has 14 amino acids. CDR1 and CDR2 from the germline V gene are SGHVS and FQNEAQ. Trimming stripped 1 base from V and 1 base from J, with 7 bases between. CDR3 coding DNA: TGTGCCAGCAGCTTAGTTACAGGGAACACTGAAGCTTTCTTT. Amino acids: CASSLVTGNTEAFF. Full variable domain (remainder filled in from reference TRBV7-8 and TRBJ1-1): GAGVSQSPRYKVAKRGQDVALRCDPISGHVSLFWYQQALGQGPEFLTYFQNEAQLDKSGLPSDRFFAERPEGSVSTLKIQRTQQEDSAVYLCASSLVTGNTEAFFGQGTRLTVV.

The chain carries TRBV6-5 and TRBJ1-5; D possibly corresponds to TRBD1 (5 bases). Trimming pared 5 bases from V and 7 bases from J, leaving 12 bases between. Germline V CDR1 and CDR2: MNHEY, SVGAGI. CDR3 size: 13 residues. CDR3 region: CASSTAGLQPQHF. The CDR3 DNA reads as TGTGCCAGCAGTACCGCAGGGCTCCAGCCCCAGCATTTT.

The chain recombines TRBV11-2 with TRBJ2-7; 14 bases map to TRBD2. Germline V gene data show CDR1 as SGHAT and CDR2 as FQNNGV. CDR3 length equals 15 residues. V gave up 3 bases and J gave up 5 bases; unmatched junction bases: 3. The CDR3 DNA is TGTGCCAGCAGCTTGGGACTAGCGGGAGTGGACGAGCAGTACTTC. Its protein is CASSLGLAGVDEQYF.

This clone appeared a few times. The V and J genes are TRBV5-8 and TRBJ2-5; 10 positions match TRBD2. Germline values: CDR1 SGHTS, CDR2 YDEGEE. J gave up 7 bases and V 4 bases, and 10 bases lay outside the gene matches. The length of the CDR3 is 15 residues. The CDR3: CASSASSGSLGTQYF. In DNA form, the CDR3 reads TGTGCCAGCAGCGCATCTAGCGGGAGTCTAGGGACCCAGTACTTC.

The chain combines TRBV19 with TRBJ2-7; D possibly corresponds to TRBD2 (6 bases). Between the trimmed V and J ends, which lost 3 bases and 7 bases, there was a span of 13 bases. The V gene's germline CDR1 is LNHDA and CDR2 SQIVND (reference sequence). This CDR3 has 13 amino acids. The CDR3 loop reads CASSITFAGEQYF. The CDR3 DNA reads TGTGCCAGTAGTATTACATTCGCGGGAGAGCAGTACTTC.

The chain couples TRBV7-2 to TRBJ2-5; possibly TRBD1 for D (6 bases). The CDR3 is 18 amino acids. Trimming took 0 bases from V and 5 from J, leaving 22 bases between them. Germline-derived CDR1 and CDR2 are SGHTA and FQGNSA. DNA for the CDR3: TGTGCCAGCAGCTTAGCGGACTGGACAGACCTTTTTTCGGAGACCCAGTACTTC. Residues: CASSLADWTDLFSETQYF.

In its sample, this clone was seen once. The chain couples TRBV3-1 (or the pseudogene TRBV3-2) to TRBJ1-2, with TRBD1 matching 8 bases. Germline V CDR1 and CDR2: LGHDT, YNNKEL (reference sequence). V shed 3 bases and J 8 bases; nucleotides not matched to a gene: 8. The CDR3 contains 14 residues. CDR3 coding DNA: TGTGCCAGCAGCCATGAATTGGACAGGGACGGCTACACCTTC. Amino acids: CASSHELDRDGYTF.

The rearrangement joins TRBV9 to TRBJ1-5; D not resolved. Trimming shortened V by 4 bases and J by 7 bases, and 21 bases separated the two germline ends. CDR1 and CDR2 (germline): SGDLS, YYNGEE. The length of the CDR3 is 16 residues. The CDR3, as DNA: TGTGCCAGCAGCCCCCATGGCGGGTTGCAAGGGCAGCCCCAGCATTTT. Translating gives CASSPHGGLQGQPQHF.

The chain combines TRBV18 with TRBJ1-1; 7 bases are shared with TRBD1. With 5 bases clipped from V and 3 bases from J, the junction kept 6 bases outside the gene matches. The germline gives CDR1 KGHSH, CDR2 LQKENI. The CDR3 is 14 amino acids. The CDR3 loop is CASSVQGFDTEAFF. CDR3 in DNA: TGTGCCAGCTCAGTACAGGGGTTTGACACTGAAGCTTTCTTT. Combining the CDR3 with reference TRBV18 and TRBJ1-1 gives the whole variable domain NAGVMQNPRHLVRRRGQEARLRCSPMKGHSHVYWYRQLPEEGLKFMVYLQKENIIDESGMPKERFSAEFPKEGPSILRIQQVVRGDSAAYFCASSVQGFDTEAFFGQGTRLTVV.

This chain connects TRBV19 to TRBJ1-4; TRBD1 matches 7 bases. V shed 0 bases, J shed 8 bases, and the junction held 6 bases outside the gene matches. This CDR3 is 15 amino acids long. The germline V gene encodes CDR1 LNHDA and CDR2 SQIVND (reference sequence). This CDR3 reads CASSIDSGGEEKLFF. CDR3 bases: TGTGCCAGTAGTATAGATTCAGGGGGTGAGGAAAAACTGTTTTTT.

The genes are TRBV30 and TRBJ1-3; 8 nucleotides match TRBD1. The junction had 5 bases not matched to a gene; V was cut back by 4 bases and J by 0 bases. The CDR3 length is 15 residues. Germline CDR1 is GTSNPN and CDR2 is SVGIG (reference sequence). CDR3 in DNA: TGTGCCTGGAACAGGGGGGTTACCTCTGGAAACACCATATATTTT. This translates into CAWNRGVTSGNTIYF.

The chain recombines TRBV5-1 with TRBJ2-1; 12 bases fit TRBD2. V trimming: 6 bases; J trimming: 3 bases; junction bases outside the gene matches: 13. Germline V CDR1 and CDR2: SGHRS, YFSETQ. The CDR3 has 18 amino acids. CDR3 protein: CASTLLAGGPAIYNEQFF. Here the CDR3 DNA reads TGCGCCAGCACCCTTCTAGCGGGAGGGCCTGCGATCTACAATGAGCAGTTCTTC.

The chain couples TRBV5-1 to TRBJ2-7; 8 bases match TRBD1. The germline CDR1 and CDR2 sequences are SGHRS and YFSETQ. CDR3 length equals 12 residues. The V gene end was trimmed by 9 bases and the J gene end by 5 bases; junction bases not matched to a gene: 7. The CDR3, as DNA: TGCGCCACCGGCTGGACAGGGAACGAGCAGTACTTC. Protein product: CATGWTGNEQYF.

This chain joins TRBV4-3 and TRBJ1-3; maybe TRBD1 (5 bases). V gave up 1 base and J gave up 3 bases, with 13 bases separating them. The germline V gene has CDR1 LGHNA and CDR2 YSLEER. This CDR3 is built from 16 residues. The CDR3 bases are TGCGCCAGCAGCCAAGGCCCAGGGTCCTATGGAAACACCATATATTTT. Translating it yields CASSQGPGSYGNTIYF.

The J gene is TRBJ1-2, the V gene TRBV6-2 or TRBV6-3, with 9 nucleotides matching TRBD1. Germline assignment: CDR1 MNHEY and CDR2 SVGEGT. The CDR3 extends over 15 amino acids. V gave up 7 bases and J gave up 4 bases; unmatched junction bases: 10. CDR3 DNA sequence: TGTGCCAGCAACCCAGGACAGGGGCCGGTCTATGGCTACACCTTC. It is translated as CASNPGQGPVYGYTF.

The chain combines TRBV5-6 with TRBJ2-1; D uncertain. Germline V gives CDR1 SGHDT, CDR2 YYEEEE. The CDR3 totals 14 residues. The V end was cut by 2 bases, the J end by 0 bases, with 6 bases between. This CDR3 reads CASSFKPSYNEQFF. CDR3 sequence (DNA): TGTGCCAGCAGCTTTAAGCCCTCCTACAATGAGCAGTTCTTC.

This clone occurred once. CDR3 DNA: TGTGCCAGCAGTTTTAGGGGCCTGAACACCGGGGAGCTGTTTTTT. Its protein product is CASSFRGLNTGELFF. The gene calls are TRBV27 and TRBJ2-2, with D maybe TRBD1 (5 bases). Looked up from germline, CDR1 is MNHEY and CDR2 is SMNVEV (reference sequence). Trimming removed 3 bases at V and 1 base at J, with 9 bases between. The CDR3 totals 15 residues.

V is TRBV28 and J is TRBJ1-6; D remains ambiguous. The germline V gene encodes CDR1 MDHEN and CDR2 SYDVKM. This CDR3 has 14 residues. Trimming stripped 6 bases from V and 0 bases from J, with 6 bases between. CDR3 region: CASRLSSYNSPLHF. The CDR3 DNA follows: TGTGCCAGCAGGTTGAGCTCCTATAATTCACCCCTCCACTTT.

The chain uses TRBV19 and TRBJ1-5, with D tentatively TRBD1 (5 bases). Trimming took 1 base from V and 3 from J, leaving 10 bases between them. The CDR3 is made up of 15 amino acids. Germline V gives CDR1 LNHDA, CDR2 SQIVND (reference sequence). This CDR3 is CASSIVSGDNQPQHF. The CDR3 region has the DNA TGTGCCAGTAGTATAGTGTCGGGGGACAATCAGCCCCAGCATTTT.

This chain links TRBV28 with TRBJ1-4, with D possibly being TRBD1 (6 bases). The germline V and J ends were trimmed by 4 bases and 11 bases, with 17 bases remaining between them. The germline V gene encodes CDR1 MDHEN and CDR2 SYDVKM. This CDR3 comprises 14 residues. CDR3 loop: CASSWGLTGYKLFF. The CDR3 region has the DNA TGTGCCAGCAGTTGGGGACTAACAGGGTACAAACTGTTTTTT.

V gene TRBV5-4 combines with J gene TRBJ2-3, with D possibly TRBD2 on 5 matching bases. V lost 5 bases, J lost 3 bases, and 13 bases lay in between. CDR3 length: 14 amino acids. Germline V gene sequence: CDR1 SGHNT, CDR2 YYREEE (reference sequence). CDR3 nucleotides: TGTGCCAGCAGTCAAAAGGGAGCGACAGATACGCAGTATTTT. It is translated as CASSQKGATDTQYF.

This chain links TRBV9 with TRBJ2-2; D ambiguous. V shed 0 bases and J shed 1 base, with 10 bases lying between them. Germline values: CDR1 SGDLS, CDR2 YYNGEE. The CDR3 has 16 amino acids. The CDR3 protein is CASSVASSQNTGELFF. CDR3 bases: TGTGCCAGCAGCGTAGCTTCCAGTCAGAACACCGGGGAGCTGTTTTTT. The full variable domain, in which reference TRBV9 and TRBJ2-2 provide the parts outside the CDR3, is DSGVTQTPKHLITATGQRVTLRCSPRSGDLSVYWYQQSLDQGLQFLIQYYNGEERAKGNILERFSAQQFPDLHSELNLSSLELGDSALYFCASSVASSQNTGELFFGEGSRLTVL.

V gene TRBV10-3 combines with J gene TRBJ2-3, with 15 nucleotides matching TRBD2. J gave up 6 bases and V 2 bases, and 3 bases lay outside the gene matches. The CDR3 sequence is 16 residues long. Germline CDR1 ENHRY, CDR2 SYGVKD. CDR3 protein: CAISEGLAGGLDTQYF. The CDR3, as DNA: TGTGCCATCAGTGAGGGACTAGCGGGGGGGCTGGATACGCAGTATTTT.

This clone was found once. The chain is built from TRBV7-2 and TRBJ2-5; TRBD1 matches at 7 bases. With 5 bases clipped from V and 6 bases from J, the junction kept 6 bases outside the gene matches. The CDR3 is 13 residues long. Looked up from germline, CDR1 is SGHTA and CDR2 is FQGNSA. CDR3 sequence (DNA): TGTGCCAGCAGCCACGACAGGGATCAGACCCAGTACTTC. This sequence encodes CASSHDRDQTQYF.

The chain uses TRBV28 and TRBJ2-7; a weak D match, TRBD2 (6 bases). CDR1 is MDHEN and CDR2 is SYDVKM in the germline V gene. The CDR3 sequence is 14 residues long. Trimming shortened V by 1 base and J by 2 bases, and 9 bases separated the two germline ends. The CDR3 here is CASSLSEGAYEQYF. CDR3 bases: TGTGCCAGCAGTTTATCGGAGGGTGCCTACGAGCAGTACTTC.